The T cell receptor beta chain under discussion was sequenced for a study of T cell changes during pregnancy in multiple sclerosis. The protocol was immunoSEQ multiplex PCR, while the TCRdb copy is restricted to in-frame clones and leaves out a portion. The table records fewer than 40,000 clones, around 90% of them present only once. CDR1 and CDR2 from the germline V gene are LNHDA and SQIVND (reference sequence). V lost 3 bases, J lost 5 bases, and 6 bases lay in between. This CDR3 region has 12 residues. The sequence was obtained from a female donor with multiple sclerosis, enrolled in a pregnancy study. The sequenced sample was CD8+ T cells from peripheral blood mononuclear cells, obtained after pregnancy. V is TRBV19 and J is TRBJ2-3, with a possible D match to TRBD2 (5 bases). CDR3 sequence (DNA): TGTGCCAGTAGTATGGCGGGAGATACGCAGTATTTT. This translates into CASSMAGDTQYF.